Sequencing of this T cell receptor beta chain was carried out in a study of cytomegalovirus exposure and HLA in healthy donors. The CDR3 is made up of 13 amino acids. J gave up 7 bases and V 6 bases, and 7 bases lay outside the gene matches. Germline-derived CDR1 and CDR2 are MNHNY and SVGAGI (reference sequence). Use of 60 Vbeta and 13 Jbeta primers characterized the PCR. Clones were read by immunoSEQ multiplex PCR, and TCRdb kept only the in-frame ones, dropping some. The sample has 110,000 to 150,000 clones; about 70% are singletons. Findings and caveats of the study: In a later analysis, TCR beta V- and J-gene trimming showed a link to a missense DCLRE1C variant. Rare sequences made up most TCRs, while some public TCRs were found in many donors.

A word on this clone: Its antigen is as yet unknown.

The chain has TRBV6-6 and TRBJ1-1; TRBD1 matches at 8 bases. The receptor's source is a woman aged 55-69 years in good health and CMV-seropositive. Specimen: PBMCs. CDR3 amino acids: CASRSGTGDEAFF. DNA for the CDR3: TGTGCCAGCAGATCCGGGACAGGAGATGAAGCTTTCTTT.